The TCR beta chain under discussion was sequenced for a study of naive and memory T cell subsets. The beta constant-region primer was an equimolar mix of two oligonucleotides covering TRBC1 and TRBC2. Nested alpha and beta constant-region primers with the SP2 primer drove four PCR rounds on ligated cDNA. TCRdb used MiXCR to reprocess the UMI-ligation and nested PCR reads, holding one entry per CDR3 protein. The sample has about 150,000 distinct CDR3 sequences; approximately 24% are singletons. The CDR3 length is 14 residues. Germline V gene data show CDR1 as MDHEN and CDR2 as SYDVKM. Trimming removed 7 bases from V and 8 bases from J, with 18 bases in between. Of note for this clonotype: Antigen unknown.

Study findings and constraints: Naive repertoires, especially CD8, held a few larger clonotypes, possibly memory cells re-expressing CD45RA.

The sequencing sample was made of naive CD4+ T cells from blood. This rearrangement joins TRBV28 to TRBJ2-1, with a possible D match to TRBD2 (6 bases). The TCR sequence derives from a human donor in good health. The CDR3 DNA reads TGTGCCAGCAAGTGGCCAAGGAGGGGCGATGAGCAGTTCTTC. Its protein is CASKWPRRGDEQFF. The complete variable domain, with remaining parts taken from reference TRBV28 and TRBJ2-1, reads DVKVTQSSRYLVKRTGEKVFLECVQDMDHENMFWYRQDPGLGLRLIYFSYDVKMKEKGDIPEGYSVSREKKERFSLILESASTNQTSMYLCASKWPRRGDEQFFGPGTRLTVL.